Following are 26 T cell receptor beta chains from one sample sequenced in a study of shared clonotypes between healthy human individuals. TCRdb's copy holds only in-frame clones and misses some; the assay was immunoSEQ multiplex PCR. The data contain 2 million to 3 million clones, roughly 93% of them seen just once; the ten biggest clones take up about 0.38%. Sequencing used naive CD4+ T cells from PBMCs. Subset described: CD45RA+ positively selected. These TCRs come from a man between 18 and 35 years old in good health. Some clones in this sample may be carry-over from other donors' samples.

This chain joins TRBV28 and TRBJ2-1; a weak D match, TRBD2 (5 bases). Germline loops: CDR1 MDHEN, CDR2 SYDVKM. Trimming took off 6 bases at V and 0 bases at J, with 15 bases between the two ends. This CDR3 comprises 16 residues. The CDR3 DNA reads as TGTGCCAGCAGCCATAGCGCCTTGAGCTCCTACAATGAGCAGTTCTTC. As protein: CASSHSALSSYNEQFF.

The rearrangement uses TRBV21-1 and TRBJ2-7; the table names TRBD2, a call not compared with the DNA. TRBV21-1 is described as a pseudogene. The CDR3 is 15 residues long. CDR3 sequence (DNA): TGTGCCAGCAGCAAAGGGAGCGGGAGGTATCACGAGCAGTACTTC. As protein: CASSKGSGRYHEQYF.

The chain has TRBV28 and TRBJ1-2, with 10 bases fitting TRBD1. This CDR3 contains 14 residues. The J segment lost 8 bases and the V segment lost 6 bases, leaving 9 bases of the junction unmatched. Looked up from germline, CDR1 is MDHEN and CDR2 is SYDVKM. CDR3 loop: CASSPGQGVRGYTF. The CDR3 bases are TGTGCCAGCAGCCCCGGACAGGGGGTACGAGGCTACACCTTC.

CDR3 in DNA: TGCGCCAGCAGCCCCATCGGAAGATCGAACTCGCTCTACAATGAGCAGTTCTTC. It is translated as CASSPIGRSNSLYNEQFF. The V gene is TRBV5-1, the J gene TRBJ2-1, with D unclear. The CDR3 is 18 amino acids. The germline V gene has CDR1 SGHRS and CDR2 YFSETQ. The V end lost 4 bases, the J end lost 3 bases, and 23 bases lay between the germline ends.

The chain recombines TRBV28 with TRBJ1-1; D is ambiguous. Germline lookup yields CDR1 MDHEN and CDR2 SYDVKM. CDR3 length equals 15 residues. V was cut by 5 bases and J by 1 base, with 14 bases left in between. The CDR3 reads CASSNFGAQNTEAFF. The CDR3 DNA reads TGTGCCAGCAGTAACTTTGGCGCCCAGAACACTGAAGCTTTCTTT.

This clone was counted a single time. The rearrangement uses TRBV5-4 and TRBJ1-4, with D hard to call. V was clipped by 4 bases and J by 3 bases, with 10 bases between them. CDR1 and CDR2 (germline): SGHNT, YYREEE (reference sequence). The CDR3 runs to 14 residues. CDR3 sequence: CASSRHSPNEKLFF. The CDR3 nucleotides read TGTGCCAGCAGCCGACACTCACCTAATGAAAAACTGTTTTTT.

V is TRBV6-5 and J is TRBJ2-3; 8 nucleotides agree with TRBD1. The length of the CDR3 is 13 residues. Trimming took 6 bases from V and 6 from J; bases not matched to a gene: 5. The germline gives CDR1 MNHEY, CDR2 SVGAGI. The CDR3 coding sequence is TGTGCCAGCAGAGTTACAGGGGGGGATACGCAGTATTTT. Amino acids: CASRVTGGDTQYF.

J is TRBJ2-4 and V is TRBV5-4; TRBD1 aligns across 7 bases. The CDR3 runs 17 residues. Trimming cost V 3 bases and J 8 bases; bases outside gene matches: 17. Germline lookup yields CDR1 SGHNT and CDR2 YYREEE (reference sequence). CDR3 in DNA: TGTGCCAGCAGCTCCAAAACCGGGACAGCACTCACGGACATTCAGTACTTC. This codes for CASSSKTGTALTDIQYF.

V and J are TRBV7-9 and TRBJ1-5; 8 positions agree with TRBD1. Germline trimming cut 5 bases from V and 2 bases from J; bases unmatched to any gene: 11. The CDR3 is 17 residues long. Germline CDR1 and CDR2: SEHNR and FQNEAQ (reference sequence). The CDR3 sequence is CASSPGQGGLGNQPQHF. For the CDR3, the DNA is TGTGCCAGCAGCCCTGGACAGGGAGGTTTGGGCAATCAGCCCCAGCATTTT.

The V and J genes are TRBV7-3 and TRBJ2-2; 9 bases are a match to TRBD2. CDR1 and CDR2 from the germline V gene are SGHTA and FQGTGA. The CDR3 spans 16 residues. J gave up 4 bases and V 5 bases, and 8 bases lay outside the gene matches. This chain's CDR3 is CASSPFGSGSTGELFF. CDR3 DNA: TGTGCCAGCAGCCCATTCGGTAGCGGGAGCACCGGGGAGCTGTTTTTT. Full variable domain (outside the CDR3, taken from reference TRBV7-3 and TRBJ2-2): GAGVSQTPSNKVTEKGKYVELRCDPISGHTALYWYRQSLGQGPEFLIYFQGTGAADDSGLPNDRFFAVRPEGSVSTLKIQRTERGDSAVYLCASSPFGSGSTGELFFGEGSRLTVL.

The J gene is TRBJ1-1, the V gene TRBV7-3; no firm D call. V lost 3 bases to trimming and J lost 3 bases, with 11 bases between them. This CDR3 region has 14 residues. Germline V lookup: CDR1 SGHTA, CDR2 FQGTGA. CDR3: CASSFSPGDTEAFF. The DNA for the CDR3 is TGTGCCAGCAGCTTTAGTCCCGGGGACACTGAAGCTTTCTTT.

This rearrangement joins TRBV5-1 to TRBJ2-1, with 10 bases matching TRBD2. CDR3 length: 15 amino acids. Germline lookup yields CDR1 SGHRS and CDR2 YFSETQ. J lost 8 bases, V lost 0 bases, and 5 bases had no gene match. CDR3 region: CASSLVGTSADEQFF. Here the CDR3 DNA reads TGCGCCAGCAGCTTGGTGGGGACTAGCGCTGATGAGCAGTTCTTC.

The chain uses TRBV4-1 and TRBJ2-2; tentatively, D is TRBD1 (5 bases). V was shortened by 2 bases and J by 6 bases, with 25 bases between the two germline ends. Germline V gene lookup returns CDR1 MGHRA and CDR2 YSYEKL. CDR3 length: 19 amino acids. In nucleotides, the CDR3 is TGCGCCAGCAGCCAACTCACCCAGTTGGGGAAGGGGCTCGCCGGGGAGCTGTTTTTT. Its protein product is CASSQLTQLGKGLAGELFF.

The chain links TRBV28 to TRBJ1-6; 8 positions match TRBD1. Trimming removed 5 bases from V and 7 bases from J; junction bases left unmatched: 7. From germline, CDR1 is MDHEN and CDR2 SYDVKM. The CDR3 has 15 amino acids. The CDR3 spells CASSLGQGQNSPLHF. CDR3 nucleotides: TGTGCCAGCAGTCTAGGACAGGGTCAGAATTCACCCCTCCACTTT.

The chain uses TRBV7-9 and TRBJ2-1, with a possible D match to TRBD1 (6 bases). V was shortened by 2 bases and J by 4 bases, with 15 bases between the two germline ends. Germline V lookup: CDR1 SEHNR, CDR2 FQNEAQ (reference sequence). CDR3 length: 16 amino acids. Written as DNA, the CDR3 is TGTGCCAGCAGCTTACTTAAGACAGGTCTTTACAATGAGCAGTTCTTC. This encodes CASSLLKTGLYNEQFF.

The chain is built from TRBV2 and TRBJ1-1, with D possibly TRBD1 on 5 matching bases. CDR1 and CDR2 (germline): SNHLY, FYNNEI. The CDR3 loop spans 12 amino acids. V was shortened by 6 bases and J by 3 bases, with 8 bases between the two germline ends. This CDR3 reads CASSTGYTEAFF. CDR3 DNA sequence: TGTGCCAGCAGCACAGGATACACTGAAGCTTTCTTT.

In this sample, this clone turned up once. Distinct nucleotide sequences in the sample also encode this CDR3. The chain carries TRBV20-1 and TRBJ2-3; D call uncertain. CDR3 length equals 10 residues. The V end was cut by 6 bases, the J end by 2 bases, with 3 bases between. Germline assignment: CDR1 DFQATT and CDR2 SNEGSKA (reference sequence). The CDR3 DNA reads TGCAGTGCGTACACAGATACGCAGTATTTT. Its protein product is CSAYTDTQYF.

The CDR3 here is CASSRRGTGISSGANVLTF. In DNA form, the CDR3 reads TGCGCCAGCAGCCGACGGGGGACAGGGATAAGCTCTGGGGCCAACGTCCTGACTTTC. V and J are TRBV5-1 and TRBJ2-6; TRBD1 matches at 9 bases. Germline V gene sequence: CDR1 SGHRS, CDR2 YFSETQ. Trimming took 4 bases from V and 0 from J; bases not matched to a gene: 11. The CDR3 is 19 amino acids.

The gene calls are TRBV4-3 and TRBJ2-3, with 10 nucleotides matching TRBD2. Trimming took 9 bases from V and 2 from J; bases not matched to a gene: 11. The CDR3 covers 16 residues. Germline assignment: CDR1 LGHNA and CDR2 YSLEER. The CDR3 DNA is TGCGCCAGGGGGGCTAGCGGGAGTTCCTCCACAGATACGCAGTATTTT. This translates into CARGASGSSSTDTQYF.

The V and J genes are TRBV9 and TRBJ1-4; D may be TRBD1 (6 bases). The CDR3 contains 14 residues. V was pared by 3 bases and J by 8 bases, with 14 bases between. Germline assignment: CDR1 SGDLS and CDR2 YYNGEE. The CDR3 spells CASSEGGGREKLFF. The CDR3 coding sequence is TGTGCCAGCAGCGAGGGGGGCGGTCGGGAAAAACTGTTTTTT.

This sequence joins TRBV28 and TRBJ2-5; 7 bases map to TRBD2. The DNA matches TRBJ2-7 better at its end, which makes the J call doubtful. The CDR3 sequence is 13 residues long. Per germline, CDR1 MDHEN and CDR2 SYDVKM. The CDR3 here is CASSAGAFYEQYF. The CDR3 DNA is TGTGCCAGCAGTGCGGGAGCGTTCTACGAGCAGTACTTC.

The chain employs TRBV5-1 and TRBJ1-4, with 7 bases lining up with TRBD1. Germline trimming cut 0 bases from V and 7 bases from J; bases unmatched to any gene: 9. CDR3 length: 16 amino acids. The V gene's germline CDR1 is SGHRS and CDR2 YFSETQ. CDR3 sequence (DNA): TGCGCCAGCAGCTTGGGTGGTGGTGACAGGGTTGAAAAACTGTTTTTT. Residues: CASSLGGGDRVEKLFF.

This clone is a singleton in its sample. The CDR3 region is CASSLFIGTVSYEQYF. DNA for the CDR3: TGTGCCAGCAGTTTATTTATCGGGACGGTCTCCTACGAGCAGTACTTC. The J gene is TRBJ2-7, the V gene TRBV28; D might be TRBD1 or TRBD2, each matching 5 bases. The V and J ends lost 1 base and 0 bases respectively, with 13 bases between them. Germline assignment: CDR1 MDHEN and CDR2 SYDVKM. The CDR3 runs to 16 residues. Full variable domain (remainder filled in from reference TRBV28 and TRBJ2-7): DVKVTQSSRYLVKRTGEKVFLECVQDMDHENMFWYRQDPGLGLRLIYFSYDVKMKEKGDIPEGYSVSREKKERFSLILESASTNQTSMYLCASSLFIGTVSYEQYFGPGTRLTVT.

J is TRBJ2-1 and V is TRBV9, with no clear D. CDR1 and CDR2 from the germline V gene are SGDLS and YYNGEE. V was shortened by 0 bases and J by 9 bases, with 13 bases between the two germline ends. The CDR3 has 14 amino acids. CDR3 bases: TGTGCCAGCAGCGTAGACTTGGGGTCTGGTGAGCAGTTCTTC. Translation: CASSVDLGSGEQFF.

The chain combines TRBV7-2 with TRBJ2-3; D is unresolved. V lost 2 bases, J lost 3 bases, and 12 bases lay in between. The CDR3 is 15 residues long. Per germline, CDR1 SGHTA and CDR2 FQGNSA. Written as DNA, the CDR3 is TGTGCCAGCAGCTTAAGCGCTAGACTTACAGATACGCAGTATTTT. Translation: CASSLSARLTDTQYF.

This clone was observed once. The chain links TRBV9 to TRBJ2-2; TRBD1 agrees at 8 bases. V lost 3 bases and J lost 5; bases outside the gene matches: 6. The length of the CDR3 is 15 residues. Germline values: CDR1 SGDLS, CDR2 YYNGEE. The CDR3 loop is CASSARDRLTGELFF. The CDR3, as DNA: TGTGCCAGCAGCGCCCGGGACAGGTTGACCGGGGAGCTGTTTTTT.